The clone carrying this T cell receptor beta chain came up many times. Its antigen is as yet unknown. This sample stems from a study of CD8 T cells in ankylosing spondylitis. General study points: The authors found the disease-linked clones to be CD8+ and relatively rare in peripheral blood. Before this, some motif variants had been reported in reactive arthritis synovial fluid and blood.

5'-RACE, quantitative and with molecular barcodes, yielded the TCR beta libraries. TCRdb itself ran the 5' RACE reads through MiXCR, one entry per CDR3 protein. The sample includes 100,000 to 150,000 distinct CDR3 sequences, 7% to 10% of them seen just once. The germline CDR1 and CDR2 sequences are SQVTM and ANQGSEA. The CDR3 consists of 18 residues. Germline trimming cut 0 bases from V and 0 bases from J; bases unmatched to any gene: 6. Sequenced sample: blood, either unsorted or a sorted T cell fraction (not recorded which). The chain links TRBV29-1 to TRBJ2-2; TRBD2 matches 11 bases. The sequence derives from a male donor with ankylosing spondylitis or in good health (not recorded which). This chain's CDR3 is CSVEETSGSLANTGELFF. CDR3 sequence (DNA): TGCAGCGTTGAAGAAACTAGCGGGAGTCTCGCGAACACCGGGGAGCTGTTTTTT.